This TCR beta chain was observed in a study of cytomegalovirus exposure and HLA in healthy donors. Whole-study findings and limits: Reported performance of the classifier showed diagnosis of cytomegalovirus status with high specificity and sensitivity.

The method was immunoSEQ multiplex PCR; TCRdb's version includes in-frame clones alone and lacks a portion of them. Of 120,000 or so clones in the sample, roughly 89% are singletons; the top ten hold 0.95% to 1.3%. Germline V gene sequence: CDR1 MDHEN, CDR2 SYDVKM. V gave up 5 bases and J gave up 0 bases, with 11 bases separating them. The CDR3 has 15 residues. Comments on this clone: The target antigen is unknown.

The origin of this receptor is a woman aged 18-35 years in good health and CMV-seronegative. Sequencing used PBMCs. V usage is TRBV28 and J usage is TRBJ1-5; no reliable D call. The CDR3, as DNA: TGTGCCAGCAGTACTTTAGAGAGTAGCAATCAGCCCCAGCATTTT. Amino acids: CASSTLESSNQPQHF.